This is a list of T cell receptor beta chains from one sample in a study of shared clonotypes between healthy human individuals. Method: immunoSEQ multiplex PCR; TCRdb's copy keeps in-frame clones and lacks some. The data show about 2.2 million clones, just under 95% seen once. Sequenced material: naive CD8+ T cells from PBMCs. These receptors were taken from a young man in good health. Some clones in this sample may be carry-over from other donors' samples. CDR3s include the opening cysteine and the closing phenylalanine or tryptophan. The D gene is left open where the match is weak. Clone size is stated in some rows and not others, as once, few, many or a class when expanded.

TRBJ2-3,.,TRBV6-6,.,TGTGCCAGCAGTTACCTCCGGGGAGGAGATACGCAGTATTTT,CASSYLRGGDTQYF
TRBJ2-1,TRBD1,TRBV15,.,TGTGCCACCAGCAGACTTACACAGGGGGCCTACAATGAGCAGTTCTTC,CATSRLTQGAYNEQFF
TRBJ1-2,.,TRBV28,.,TGTGCCAGCAGTTTATCTGGAGGCTACACCTTC,CASSLSGGYTF
TRBJ1-2,.,TRBV28,.,TGTGCCAGCATGGGGATTAGTGATTATGGCTACACCTTC,CASMGISDYGYTF
TRBJ2-2,.,TRBV14,.,TGTGCCAGCAGCCCGTACTCCCCTAAAGGGTTGAACACCGGGGAGCTGTTTTTT,CASSPYSPKGLNTGELFF
TRBJ2-3,.,TRBV10-3,.,TGTGCCATCCTTAAGGCGGACTCGACGCAGTATTTT,CAILKADSTQYF
TRBJ2-7,.,TRBV9,.,TGTGCCAGCAGCGTAGAACAGAAACCCTACGAGCAGTACTTC,CASSVEQKPYEQYF
TRBJ2-5,.,TRBV27,.,TGTGCCAGCAGTTTATCGGTCACAGGGTTTCAAGAGACCCAGTACTTC,CASSLSVTGFQETQYF
TRBJ1-2,.,TRBV19,.,TGTGCCAGTAGTTTCCGGGACCCAGGTGGCTACACCTTC,CASSFRDPGGYTF
TRBJ1-2,.,TRBV7-9,.,TGTGCCAGCACCCCCCTGGACCTCAACTATGGCTACACCTTC,CASTPLDLNYGYTF
TRBJ1-1,.,TRBV29-1,.,TGCAGCGCCCGGGACGGATTGAACACTGAAGCTTTCTTT,CSARDGLNTEAFF
TRBJ2-1,TRBD2,TRBV4-1,.,TGCGCCAGCAGCCAAGATCCTCTAGCGGAAGTCTACAATGAGCAGTTCTTC,CASSQDPLAEVYNEQFF
TRBJ1-1,.,TRBV7-9,.,TGTGCCAGCAGCCTGGGGACGGGCATGAACACTGAAGCTTTCTTT,CASSLGTGMNTEAFF
TRBJ2-1,TRBD2,TRBV18,.,TGTGCCAGCTCACCATCCTTGCCCGGGCGGGAGGGCCGTTATAATGAGCAGTTCTTC,CASSPSLPGREGRYNEQFF
TRBJ2-1,TRBD2,TRBV9,.,TGTGCCAGCAGCTCGGGACTAGCGGGAGGTCTGTTCTTC,CASSSGLAGGLFF
TRBJ1-5,.,TRBV28,.,TGTGCCAGCAGTGGGCAGCTACTCAATCAGCCCCAGCATTTT,CASSGQLLNQPQHF
TRBJ2-7,.,TRBV5-4,.,TGTGCCAGCAGCGCGGTAGGCGTCTACGAGCAGTACTTC,CASSAVGVYEQYF
TRBJ1-1,.,TRBV7-3,few,TGTGCCAGCAGCTTAGGGGGACAACTCACTGAAGCTTTCTTT,CASSLGGQLTEAFF
TRBJ2-5,TRBD2,TRBV27,.,TGTGCCAGCAGTACCATAGGACTAGCGGGAGTAGGGGAGGAGACCCAGTACTTC,CASSTIGLAGVGEETQYF
TRBJ2-4,.,TRBV4-3,once,TGCGCCAGCAGCCAAGATAGGTGGCGCGGGAACATTCAGTACTTC,CASSQDRWRGNIQYF
TRBJ1-4,.,TRBV27,.,TGTGCCAGCAGTTTTAGTCCAGGGTTAACTAATGAAAAACTGTTTTTT,CASSFSPGLTNEKLFF
TRBJ1-5,TRBD1,TRBV28,.,TGTGCCAGCAGTCCAAAACAGGGGAGAGAGAGCAATCAGCCCCAGCATTTT,CASSPKQGRESNQPQHF
TRBJ2-7,.,TRBV11-2,.,TGTGCCAGCAGCTTGGGTATGGAGCAGTACTTC,CASSLGMEQYF
TRBJ2-5,TRBD2,TRBV28,.,TGTGCCAGCAGCCTAGCGGGAGGGGGGGAGACCCAGTACTTC,CASSLAGGGETQYF
TRBJ2-7,TRBD2,TRBV5-4,.,TGTGCCAGCAGCTATGGACTAGCGGGCTACGAGCAGTACTTC,CASSYGLAGYEQYF
TRBJ1-5,TRBD1,TRBV19,.,TGTGCCAGTAGTAAACCACAGGGGAGTCAGCCCCAGCATTTT,CASSKPQGSQPQHF
TRBJ2-3,.,TRBV27,.,TGTGCCAGCTCCGAAGCCCCGTTCGGCACAGATACGCAGTATTTT,CASSEAPFGTDTQYF
TRBJ2-7,TRBD2,TRBV6-5,.,TGTGCCAGCAGTCTACTAGCGGGAGCCCCATACGAGCAGTACTTC,CASSLLAGAPYEQYF
TRBJ2-2,.,TRBV4-2,.,TGTGCCAGCATAGACGAGATCACCGGGGAGCTGTTTTTT,CASIDEITGELFF
TRBJ2-1,.,TRBV5-1,.,TGCGCCAGCAGCGCCCTGGGGGCTACCTATAATGAGCAGTTCTTC,CASSALGATYNEQFF
TRBJ1-4,TRBD1,TRBV7-9,once,TGTGCCAGCAGTTCTTGGACAGGGCGGGTAACTAATGAAAAACTGTTTTTT,CASSSWTGRVTNEKLFF
TRBJ2-5,.,TRBV15,.,TGTGCCACCAGCAGAGATGACCGGGGAGAGACCCAGTACTTC,CATSRDDRGETQYF
TRBJ2-7,TRBD1,TRBV6-5,.,TGTGCCAGCAGTTACCCTACAGGGGGCGAGCAGTACTTC,CASSYPTGGEQYF
TRBJ2-5,.,TRBV4-3,.,TGCGCCAGCAGCCGTGAATACCGGGAGCAAGAGACCCAGTACTTC,CASSREYREQETQYF
TRBJ2-7,TRBD1,TRBV28,.,TGTGCCAGCAGTCCGGACAGGGATATCGACGAGCAGTACTTC,CASSPDRDIDEQYF
TRBJ1-5,TRBD1,TRBV10-3,.,TGTGCCATCAGTGCCGGGACAGCTAGCAATCAGCCCCAGCATTTT,CAISAGTASNQPQHF
TRBJ2-5,.,TRBV6-5,.,TGTGCCAGCAGTTACTCGATTTGGATCCAAGAGACCCAGTACTTC,CASSYSIWIQETQYF
TRBJ2-1,.,TRBV7-9,.,TGTGCCAGCAGCTTGGTGACTAGGGACAATGAGCAGTTCTTC,CASSLVTRDNEQFF
TRBJ2-7,TRBD1,TRBV6-6,.,TGTGCCAGCAGTTACCCGGACAGGTTGGTCTCCTACGAGCAGTACTTC,CASSYPDRLVSYEQYF
TRBJ2-7,TRBD2,TRBV4-1,.,TGCGCCAGCAGCCCTCTCACACTAGCGGCGAGCTCCTACGAGCAGTACTTC,CASSPLTLAASSYEQYF
TRBJ2-1,.,TRBV13,once,TGTGCCAGCAGCTTAGGCAGGGACAATGAGCAGTTCTTC,CASSLGRDNEQFF
TRBJ2-7,TRBD2,TRBV7-8,.,TGTGCCAGCAGCTTACTCGCGGGAGGGCCCGTGATCGAGCAGTACTTC,CASSLLAGGPVIEQYF
TRBJ2-1,TRBD2,TRBV18,.,TGTGCCAGCTCACCACGGGGACTAGCGGAACAGTTCTTC,CASSPRGLAEQFF
TRBJ2-1,TRBD2,TRBV28,.,TGTGCCAGCAGTTTATTAGGCCTAGCGGCGTACAATGAGCAGTTCTTC,CASSLLGLAAYNEQFF
TRBJ1-2,.,TRBV27,.,TGTGCCAGCAGCCGAGGAGGGGGGGATGGCTACACCTTC,CASSRGGGDGYTF
TRBJ2-1,TRBD2,TRBV28,.,TGTGCCAGCAGTTTTAGTAAACGGGGCGGGACTAGCGGGAGCTATTGGGAGCAGTTCTTC,CASSFSKRGGTSGSYWEQFF
TRBJ2-2,.,TRBV4-1,.,TGCGCCAGCAGCCAAGATCCCCCAGGTGTCACCGGGGAGCTGTTTTTT,CASSQDPPGVTGELFF
TRBJ1-2,TRBD1,TRBV30,.,TGTGCCTTCTTGACAGGGGGTGATGGCTACACCTTC,CAFLTGGDGYTF
TRBJ2-2,TRBD2,TRBV29-1,.,TGCAGCGTGGACTCTAGCGGGAGTGGCACCGGGGAGCTGTTTTTT,CSVDSSGSGTGELFF
TRBJ2-7,.,TRBV27,.,TGTGCCAGCAGGCCGGACAGTTCCTACGAGCAGTACTTC,CASRPDSSYEQYF